This note documents a single TCR beta chain sequence. The germline V gene encodes CDR1 MNHEY and CDR2 SVGAGI. The CDR3 runs to 14 residues. Trimming took 8 bases from V and 4 from J, leaving 14 bases between them. These data belong to a study of blood T cell repertoires in COVID-19. Data came from immunoSEQ multiplex PCR; TCRdb stores just in-frame clones and leaves some out. The sample has 250,000 to 300,000 clones; more than 85% are singletons. The V and J genes are TRBV6-5 and TRBJ2-2; D is undetermined. The sequence derives from a man aged 18-30 years with active or convalescent COVID-19. Sequenced: peripheral blood. The CDR3 here is CASGRRSFTGELFF. CDR3 sequence (DNA): TGTGCCAGCGGAAGGCGGAGTTTCACCGGGGAGCTGTTTTTT.